A selection of T cell receptor beta chains follows, all from one sample in a study of blood T cell repertoires in COVID-19. TCRdb keeps only in-frame clones here, not all; method: immunoSEQ multiplex PCR. Counted here are roughly 43,000 clones, roughly 88% occurring once; the ten biggest clones make up about 8.6%. The material sequenced was peripheral blood. These receptors came from a man between 60 and 75 years old with active COVID-19. CDR3s include the opening cysteine and the closing phenylalanine or tryptophan. Each record gives: J gene, D gene, V gene, clone size, CDR3 protein, CDR3 DNA. D genes are given only for firm matches. A clone size is listed for some rows: how often the clone was seen (once, few, many), or a class if it is expanded.

J: TRBJ1-5; D: TRBD1; V: TRBV27; size: medium-sized; CDR3: CASSPRTGVISNQPQHF; DNA: TGTGCCAGCAGCCCCAGGACAGGGGTAATTAGCAATCAGCCCCAGCATTTT
J: TRBJ2-3; D: NA; V: TRBV7-2; size: NA; CDR3: CASSSSGDTQYF; DNA: TGTGCCAGCAGCAGTAGCGGAGATACGCAGTATTTT
J: TRBJ2-7; D: TRBD1; V: TRBV6-5; size: NA; CDR3: CASRGWDRGEQYF; DNA: TGTGCCAGCAGGGGGTGGGACAGGGGCGAGCAGTACTTC
J: TRBJ2-1; D: TRBD2; V: TRBV10-3; size: NA; CDR3: CAISESAGGLNEQFF; DNA: TGTGCCATCAGTGAGTCCGCGGGAGGACTCAATGAGCAGTTCTTC
J: TRBJ2-1; D: TRBD2; V: TRBV2; size: NA; CDR3: CASSGLAGHNEQFF; DNA: TGTGCCAGCAGTGGACTAGCGGGGCACAATGAGCAGTTCTTC
J: TRBJ2-1; D: TRBD2; V: TRBV6-2/TRBV6-3; size: NA; CDR3: CASSGSGRVYNEQFF; DNA: TGTGCCAGCAGTGGTAGCGGGAGGGTTTACAATGAGCAGTTCTTC
J: TRBJ2-1; D: NA; V: TRBV5-1; size: NA; CDR3: CASSLGQISYNEQFF; DNA: TGCGCCAGCAGCTTGGGACAGATCTCCTACAATGAGCAGTTCTTC
J: TRBJ1-2; D: NA; V: TRBV9; size: NA; CDR3: CASSVEGRGTYGYTF; DNA: TGTGCCAGCAGCGTAGAAGGCCGGGGAACTTATGGCTACACCTTC
J: TRBJ2-1; D: TRBD2; V: TRBV4-3; size: once; CDR3: CASSQDPSGSSYNEQFF; DNA: TGCGCCAGCAGCCAAGACCCTAGCGGCAGCTCCTACAATGAGCAGTTCTTC
J: TRBJ2-7; D: TRBD1; V: TRBV4-1; size: NA; CDR3: CASSGTGVYEQYF; DNA: TGCGCCAGCAGTGGGACAGGGGTCTACGAGCAGTACTTC
J: TRBJ2-6; D: TRBD1; V: TRBV6-4; size: NA; CDR3: CASSDGGQGISGANVLTF; DNA: TGTGCCAGCAGTGACGGGGGACAGGGAATCTCTGGGGCCAACGTCCTGACTTTC
J: TRBJ1-1; D: NA; V: TRBV5-1; size: NA; CDR3: CASSVDSRNTEAFF; DNA: TGCGCCAGCAGCGTGGACAGCCGGAACACTGAAGCTTTCTTT
J: TRBJ2-5; D: TRBD2; V: TRBV5-1; size: once; CDR3: CASSLGLAVQETQYF; DNA: TGCGCCAGCAGCTTGGGGCTAGCGGTACAAGAGACCCAGTACTTC
J: TRBJ2-3; D: NA; V: TRBV21-1; size: NA; CDR3: CASSKGGYRGWADTQYF; DNA: TGTGCCAGCAGCAAAGGCGGCTACAGGGGTTGGGCAGATACGCAGTATTTT
J: TRBJ2-5; D: TRBD1; V: TRBV3-1/TRBV3-2; size: NA; CDR3: CASSGTEETQYF; DNA: TGTGCCAGCAGCGGGACAGAAGAGACCCAGTACTTC
J: TRBJ1-5; D: TRBD1; V: TRBV2; size: NA; CDR3: CASGLGTGGQPQHF; DNA: TGTGCCAGCGGCCTCGGGACAGGGGGACAGCCCCAGCATTTT
J: TRBJ2-7; D: NA; V: TRBV23-1; size: NA; CDR3: CASSQPRGSNNEQYF; DNA: TGCGCCAGCAGTCAACCCAGGGGCAGTAACAACGAGCAGTACTTC
J: TRBJ2-5; D: TRBD2; V: TRBV5-1; size: NA; CDR3: CASSRGLAGGGFQETQYF; DNA: TGCGCCAGCAGCCGTGGACTAGCGGGAGGAGGGTTCCAAGAGACCCAGTACTTC
J: TRBJ2-3; D: NA; V: TRBV23-1; size: NA; CDR3: CASSQFPGGAPVPDTQYF; DNA: TGCGCCAGCAGTCAATTCCCCGGCGGGGCTCCAGTTCCAGATACGCAGTATTTT
J: TRBJ2-1; D: NA; V: TRBV18; size: NA; CDR3: CASSPPLGAQSSYNEQFF; DNA: TGTGCCAGCTCACCACCGTTGGGGGCACAGAGCTCCTACAATGAGCAGTTCTTC
J: TRBJ1-3; D: NA; V: TRBV10-3; size: NA; CDR3: CAISEDTSFSGNTIYF; DNA: TGTGCCATCAGTGAGGACACCTCTTTCTCTGGAAACACCATATATTTT
J: TRBJ1-1; D: NA; V: TRBV9; size: NA; CDR3: CASSAGDSNEAFF; DNA: TGTGCCAGCAGTGCAGGAGACAGCAATGAAGCTTTCTTT
J: TRBJ2-1; D: TRBD2; V: TRBV2; size: NA; CDR3: CASSARTSGYNEQFF; DNA: TGTGCCAGCAGTGCCCGGACTAGCGGATACAATGAGCAGTTCTTC
J: TRBJ2-1; D: NA; V: TRBV18; size: once; CDR3: CASSPGQGTQFF; DNA: TGTGCCAGCTCACCGGGACAAGGGACGCAGTTCTTC
J: TRBJ2-1; D: NA; V: TRBV19; size: NA; CDR3: CASRYQGGGDEQFF; DNA: TGTGCAAGTAGGTATCAGGGCGGTGGGGATGAGCAGTTCTTC
J: TRBJ1-4; D: NA; V: TRBV14; size: once; CDR3: CASSPTANNEKLFF; DNA: TGTGCCAGCAGCCCGACAGCGAATAATGAAAAACTGTTTTTT
J: TRBJ2-3; D: TRBD2; V: TRBV15; size: NA; CDR3: CATSRDFALAGELDTQYF; DNA: TGTGCCACCAGCAGAGATTTTGCACTAGCGGGAGAACTAGATACGCAGTATTTT
J: TRBJ2-3; D: TRBD2; V: TRBV3-1/TRBV3-2; size: NA; CDR3: CASSQGLGLAGVTDTQYF; DNA: TGTGCCAGCAGCCAGGGTCTCGGACTAGCGGGAGTCACAGATACGCAGTATTTT
J: TRBJ1-4; D: NA; V: TRBV19; size: NA; CDR3: CASSPGGPGGEKLFF; DNA: TGTGCCAGTAGCCCCGGGGGCCCGGGAGGTGAAAAACTGTTTTTT
J: TRBJ1-2; D: TRBD1; V: TRBV6-5; size: once; CDR3: CASRRGPERNIGYTF; DNA: TGTGCCAGCAGGAGGGGGCCGGAACGGAATATTGGCTACACCTTC
J: TRBJ2-3; D: NA; V: TRBV5-5; size: NA; CDR3: CASSLEGGYEDTQYF; DNA: TGTGCCAGCAGCTTGGAAGGGGGTTACGAAGATACGCAGTATTTT
J: TRBJ1-1; D: NA; V: TRBV6-6; size: NA; CDR3: CASSYSEENTEAFF; DNA: TGTGCCAGCAGTTACTCGGAGGAAAACACTGAAGCTTTCTTT
J: TRBJ1-1; D: NA; V: TRBV18; size: NA; CDR3: CASSPDSRALSTEAFF; DNA: TGTGCCAGCTCACCCGACAGCAGGGCCCTGAGCACTGAAGCTTTCTTT
J: TRBJ2-1; D: TRBD2; V: TRBV15; size: NA; CDR3: CATSPRMSGATYNEQFF; DNA: TGTGCCACCAGCCCGAGAATGAGCGGGGCCACCTACAATGAGCAGTTCTTC
J: TRBJ1-3; D: NA; V: TRBV19; size: NA; CDR3: CASTQAGGNTIYF; DNA: TGTGCCAGTACCCAGGCGGGGGGAAACACCATATATTTT
J: TRBJ2-7; D: NA; V: TRBV4-3; size: medium-sized; CDR3: CASSQESITGRGYEQYF; DNA: TGCGCCAGCAGCCAAGAGTCTATAACGGGCAGGGGCTACGAGCAGTACTTC
J: TRBJ1-2; D: NA; V: TRBV18; size: NA; CDR3: CASSRQEDGYTF; DNA: TGTGCCAGCTCAAGGCAGGAGGATGGCTACACCTTC
J: TRBJ2-3; D: NA; V: TRBV2; size: NA; CDR3: CASSVLAEPTDTQYF; DNA: TGTGCCAGCAGTGTCTTGGCGGAGCCCACAGATACGCAGTATTTT
J: TRBJ1-6; D: NA; V: TRBV2; size: NA; CDR3: CASSEEGGFMNSPLHF; DNA: TGTGCCAGCAGTGAGGAGGGGGGGTTCATGAATTCACCCCTCCACTTT
J: TRBJ2-3; D: NA; V: TRBV6-5; size: NA; CDR3: CASGSGDVDTQYF; DNA: TGTGCCAGCGGTAGTGGAGATGTAGATACGCAGTATTTT
J: TRBJ2-5; D: NA; V: TRBV10-3; size: NA; CDR3: CAISGTSQETQYF; DNA: TGTGCCATCAGTGGGACTTCCCAAGAGACCCAGTACTTC
J: TRBJ2-1; D: TRBD2; V: TRBV7-2; size: NA; CDR3: CASSPVLAGGYNEQFF; DNA: TGTGCCAGCAGCCCAGTACTAGCGGGAGGTTACAATGAGCAGTTCTTC
J: TRBJ2-5; D: TRBD1; V: TRBV3-1/TRBV3-2; size: NA; CDR3: CASSVQGETQYF; DNA: TGTGCCAGCAGCGTACAGGGGGAGACCCAGTACTTC
J: TRBJ1-5; D: TRBD1; V: TRBV19; size: NA; CDR3: CASSISGQTNQPQHF; DNA: TGTGCCAGTAGTATTTCGGGACAGACTAATCAGCCCCAGCATTTT
J: TRBJ2-3; D: NA; V: TRBV4-1; size: NA; CDR3: CASSQDLGRYPDTQYF; DNA: TGCGCCAGCAGCCAAGATCTTGGGCGCTACCCAGATACGCAGTATTTT
J: TRBJ1-4; D: NA; V: TRBV5-1; size: NA; CDR3: CASSLGRNEKLFF; DNA: TGCGCCAGCAGCCTAGGGAGAAATGAAAAACTGTTTTTT
J: TRBJ2-2; D: NA; V: TRBV6-5; size: NA; CDR3: CASSYSIDGELFF; DNA: TGTGCCAGCAGTTACTCGATAGACGGGGAGCTGTTTTTT
J: TRBJ2-2; D: TRBD2; V: TRBV7-2; size: NA; CDR3: CASSLGLAYTGELFF; DNA: TGTGCCAGCAGCTTAGGACTAGCTTACACCGGGGAGCTGTTTTTT
J: TRBJ1-6; D: NA; V: TRBV6-6; size: NA; CDR3: CASSYEGQPNSPLHF; DNA: TGTGCCAGCAGTTACGAGGGACAACCCAATTCACCCCTCCACTTT
J: TRBJ2-5; D: NA; V: TRBV28; size: few; CDR3: CASIQTGRETQYF; DNA: TGTGCCAGCATTCAGACTGGTAGGGAGACCCAGTACTTC
J: TRBJ2-6; D: NA; V: TRBV5-1; size: once; CDR3: CASSLRGSGANVLTF; DNA: TGCGCCAGCAGCTTGCGCGGCTCTGGGGCCAACGTCCTGACTTTC